These 5 T cell receptor beta chains originate from one sample sequenced in a study of graft-versus-host responses after intestinal transplantation. Once graft tissue had been processed, intraepithelial and lamina propria lymphocytes were released. Data came from immunoSEQ multiplex PCR; TCRdb stores just in-frame clones and leaves some out. The table lists about 6,400 clones, 83% of them singletons, with roughly 8% in the top ten. The material sequenced was ileum tissue, taken 300 to 310 days after intestinal transplant. Receptor source: a human patient who received an intestinal transplant, so some T cells may come from the graft donor.

The chain carries TRBV6-4 and TRBJ1-6; TRBD1 aligns across 8 bases. V shed 4 bases and J 7 bases; nucleotides not matched to a gene: 3. This CDR3 comprises 14 residues. Germline values: CDR1 MRHNA, CDR2 SNTAGT. This chain's CDR3 is CASSVTGENSPLHF. In nucleotides, the CDR3 is TGTGCCAGCAGTGTGACAGGGGAAAATTCACCCCTCCACTTT.

The chain links TRBV6-5 to TRBJ2-1, with 11 bases lining up with TRBD2. Germline V CDR1 and CDR2: MNHEY, SVGAGI. V shed 6 bases, J shed 8 bases, and the junction held 6 bases outside the gene matches. The CDR3 consists of 14 residues. The CDR3, as DNA: TGTGCCAGCAGCACTAGCGGGAGTAGCGATGAGCAGTTCTTC. Protein product: CASSTSGSSDEQFF.

The rearrangement joins TRBV6-1 to TRBJ2-7, with D hard to call. The CDR3 runs to 15 residues. CDR1 is MNHNS and CDR2 is SASEGT in the germline V gene. Trimming shortened V by 1 base and J by 3 bases, and 13 bases separated the two germline ends. This CDR3 is CASSEGRVWIYEQYF. The CDR3 nucleotides read TGTGCCAGCAGTGAAGGACGGGTTTGGATCTACGAGCAGTACTTC.

V usage is TRBV28 and J usage is TRBJ2-7; D unclear. The germline V gene encodes CDR1 MDHEN and CDR2 SYDVKM. V was cut by 5 bases and J by 3 bases, with 8 bases left in between. The CDR3 has 12 residues. The CDR3 is CASSPPFYEQYF. DNA of the CDR3: TGTGCCAGCAGTCCCCCTTTCTACGAGCAGTACTTC.

The chain carries TRBV19 and TRBJ1-6; D is possibly TRBD1 (5 bases). This CDR3 has 13 residues. CDR1 and CDR2 (germline): LNHDA, SQIVND (reference sequence). Trimming removed 3 bases at V and 8 bases at J, with 8 bases between. CDR3: CASSIRGDSPLHF. CDR3 bases: TGTGCCAGTAGTATTCGGGGCGATTCACCCCTCCACTTT.